These 20 T cell receptor beta chains were all obtained from the same sample, sequenced in a study of molecular identifiers for immune sequencing clone quantification. One entry per CDR3 protein, called by TCRdb with MiXCR from the PCR reads. The sample lists 460,000 or so distinct CDR3 sequences; about a fifth were seen once. Sequencing input: naive CD8+ T cells from blood, with Jurkat cell RNA spiked in. Regarding subset: FACS-sorted CD8+CD4-CCR7+CD45RA+ naive T cells. These receptors all come from a human donor in good health. Some libraries in this study had Jurkat cell RNA spiked in.

This clonotype was detected once. One junction end does not reproduce the germline sequence, and a read error may be involved. This chain uses TRBV5-8 with TRBJ2-1, with D possibly being TRBD2 (6 bases). Germline loops: CDR1 SGHTS, CDR2 YDEGEE. The CDR3 is made up of 15 amino acids. The CDR3 nucleotides are TGTGCCAGCAGCTTGGGCGGGGCCAGTGCTAATGGGCAGTTCTTC. It specifies CASSLGGASANGQFF. The full variable domain, its missing parts supplied by reference TRBV5-8 and TRBJ2-1, is EAGVTQSPTHLIKTRGQQATLRCSPISGHTSVYWYQQALGLGLQFLLWYDEGEERNRGNFPPRFSGRQFPNYSSELNVNALELEDSALYLCASSLGGASANGQFFGPGTRLTVL.

There are many counts of this clonotype. This chain links TRBV28 with TRBJ2-4; D remains ambiguous. CDR1 MDHEN and CDR2 SYDVKM come from the germline V gene. The length of the CDR3 is 14 residues. V shed 3 bases and J shed 6 bases, with 12 bases lying between them. The CDR3 nucleotides read TGTGCCAGCAGTTTCGAGTTGGGCGGAAACATTCAGTACTTC. This translates into CASSFELGGNIQYF.

V and J are TRBV20-1 and TRBJ2-3; D is perhaps TRBD1 or TRBD2 (6 bases each). This CDR3 contains 18 residues. The V and J ends lost 0 bases and 2 bases respectively, with 21 bases between them. From germline, CDR1 is DFQATT and CDR2 SNEGSKA (reference sequence). In DNA, the CDR3 is TGCAGTGCTAGAGACCGGGACTTGACAGGCGTCCCCACAGATACGCAGTATTTT. Translated, it gives CSARDRDLTGVPTDTQYF.

V is TRBV3-1 and J is TRBJ2-7; TRBD1 or TRBD2 may be the D gene (6 bases each). The germline V gene encodes CDR1 LGHDT and CDR2 YNNKEL (reference sequence). Trimming pared 0 bases from V and 3 bases from J, leaving 12 bases between. This CDR3 spans 15 amino acids. The CDR3 reads CASSQDWGAFYEQYF. The CDR3 DNA reads as TGTGCCAGCAGCCAAGATTGGGGGGCGTTCTACGAGCAGTACTTC.

This clonotype turned up a few times. The V call is TRBV19, the J call TRBJ1-2, with D unresolved. CDR3 length equals 12 residues. The germline V and J ends were trimmed by 7 bases and 7 bases, with 13 bases remaining between them. Looked up from germline, CDR1 is LNHDA and CDR2 is SQIVND (reference sequence). DNA of the CDR3: TGTGCCAGTAACGAAGGTTTGGGTGGCTACACCTTC. Its translation: CASNEGLGGYTF.

There are many counts of this clonotype. This rearrangement joins TRBV19 to TRBJ2-7; 7 bases map to TRBD1. CDR1 LNHDA and CDR2 SQIVND come from the germline V gene (reference sequence). This CDR3 comprises 16 residues. V lost 4 bases, J lost 5 bases, and 14 bases stayed unmatched. The CDR3 bases are TGTGCCAGTAGTAAATCCGGCGGCACAGGGGACCACGAGCAGTACTTC. Its translation: CASSKSGGTGDHEQYF.

Turning to this clonotype: An end of the junction differs from the germline gene, which may be a read error. The CDR3 nucleotides are TGTGCCGGCAGCTCGTCACCCCAGGGGGACAACACCACATATTTT. Protein sequence: CAGSSSPQGDNTTYF. The chain joins TRBV7-9 to TRBJ1-3, with 7 bases aligning to TRBD1. The CDR3 runs 15 residues. The germline gives CDR1 SEHNR, CDR2 FQNEAQ (reference sequence).

The sample holds many counts of this clonotype. The chain couples TRBV28 to TRBJ2-7; no definite D call. Germline-derived CDR1 and CDR2 are MDHEN and SYDVKM. V lost 8 bases and J lost 0, with 8 bases in between. The CDR3 totals 12 residues. CDR3: CASGDFSYEQYF. The CDR3 nucleotides read TGTGCCAGCGGAGACTTCTCCTACGAGCAGTACTTC.

Ten or more counts support this clonotype. DNA for the CDR3: TGTGCCACCAGCAGCTACGATAGCAATCAGCCCCAGCATTTT. Translating gives CATSSYDSNQPQHF. This chain uses TRBV15 with TRBJ1-5; D gene uncertain. V lost 3 bases, J lost 0 bases, and 6 bases lay in between. Germline loops: CDR1 LNHNV, CDR2 YYDKDF (reference sequence). This CDR3 has 14 amino acids.

The chain recombines TRBV19 with TRBJ2-7; D perhaps matches TRBD2 (5 bases). The length of the CDR3 is 15 residues. Per the germline V gene, CDR1 is LNHDA and CDR2 is SQIVND (reference sequence). The germline V and J ends were trimmed by 6 bases and 1 base, with 16 bases remaining between them. DNA of the CDR3: TGTGCCAGTAGCCCCTACACAAGAGGGTCCTACGAGCAGTACTTC. It specifies CASSPYTRGSYEQYF.

With regard to this clonotype: Given a much more abundant clone one base away, this may be a read error. The V gene is TRBV7-9, the J gene TRBJ1-2; no definite D call. Trimming shortened V by 0 bases and J by 3 bases, and 17 bases separated the two germline ends. The CDR3 loop spans 17 amino acids. Germline loops: CDR1 SEHNR, CDR2 FQNEAQ (reference sequence). The CDR3 here is CASSLAFGTAIDYGYTF. In DNA form, the CDR3 reads TGTGCCAGCAGCTTAGCGTTCGGCACTGCCATCGACTATGGCTACACCTTC. The variable domain in full, completed from reference TRBV7-9 and TRBJ1-2, reads DTGVSQNPRHKITKRGQNVTFRCDPISEHNRLYWYRQTLGQGPEFLTYFQNEAQLEKSRLLSDRFSAERPKGSFSTLEIQRTEQGDSAMYLCASSLAFGTAIDYGYTFGSGTRLTVV.

In this sample, this clonotype turned up many times. The rearrangement links TRBV6-6 to TRBJ1-1; 7 bases fit TRBD1. CDR1 MNHNY and CDR2 SVGAGI come from the germline V gene (reference sequence). V was pared by 6 bases and J by 0 bases, with 1 base of the junction left unmatched. CDR3 length: 13 amino acids. The CDR3: CASRTGLNTEAFF. The CDR3 DNA reads as TGTGCCAGCAGGACAGGGTTGAACACTGAAGCTTTCTTT.

This clonotype was detected only a few times. The chain carries TRBV27 and TRBJ1-2; the D gene is possibly TRBD1 (5 bases). This CDR3 is 13 amino acids long. Trimming removed 6 bases at V and 9 bases at J, with 17 bases between. Germline CDR1 MNHEY, CDR2 SMNVEV (reference sequence). The DNA for the CDR3 is TGTGCCAGCAGCAATACAGGCTTTAGAAGCTACACCTTC. Its translation: CASSNTGFRSYTF.

The chain couples TRBV9 to TRBJ2-7; D possibly corresponds to TRBD1 (6 bases). The V gene's germline CDR1 is SGDLS and CDR2 YYNGEE. The CDR3 spans 14 residues. The V gene lost 3 bases and the J gene lost 4 bases, with 14 bases spanning the gap. CDR3 in DNA: TGTGCCAGCAGCGCCGGGACACTATCATACGAGCAGTACTTC. The encoded protein is CASSAGTLSYEQYF. Full variable domain (outside the CDR3, taken from reference TRBV9 and TRBJ2-7): DSGVTQTPKHLITATGQRVTLRCSPRSGDLSVYWYQQSLDQGLQFLIQYYNGEERAKGNILERFSAQQFPDLHSELNLSSLELGDSALYFCASSAGTLSYEQYFGPGTRLTVT.

V and J are TRBV28 and TRBJ2-7; 7 bases fit TRBD1. The germline gives CDR1 MDHEN, CDR2 SYDVKM. The CDR3 loop spans 11 amino acids. CDR3 sequence: CVTGAPGEQYF. CDR3 nucleotides: TGTGTTACAGGGGCCCCCGGCGAGCAGTACTTC.

The rearrangement joins TRBV28 to TRBJ2-7, with 11 positions matching TRBD2. In germline, CDR1 is MDHEN, CDR2 SYDVKM. The CDR3 is 17 amino acids. Losses at the gene ends were 6 bases for V and 2 bases for J; bases not matched to a gene: 12. The CDR3 region is CASRYGPGLADAYEQYF. The CDR3 DNA reads as TGTGCCAGCAGGTATGGACCGGGACTAGCGGACGCCTACGAGCAGTACTTC.

The chain couples TRBV7-9 to TRBJ2-5, with a weak D call TRBD1 (6 bases). V was pared by 2 bases and J by 3 bases, with 16 bases between. The CDR3 is 16 residues long. Germline CDR1 is SEHNR and CDR2 is FQNEAQ (reference sequence). The CDR3 DNA follows: TGTGCCAGCAGCTTACTTTCCGGGACACGGAAAGAGACCCAGTACTTC. This gives the protein CASSLLSGTRKETQYF.

The chain employs TRBV11-2 and TRBJ2-7, with TRBD2 matching over 8 bases. With V trimmed by 5 bases and J by 3 bases, 9 bases remained unmatched. This CDR3 region has 15 residues. Germline values: CDR1 SGHAT, CDR2 FQNNGV. The DNA of the CDR3 is TGTGCCAGCAGCCCCCCGAGCGGGGGATACTACGAGCAGTACTTC. Residues: CASSPPSGGYYEQYF.

The rearrangement joins TRBV30 to TRBJ2-6, with a weak D call TRBD1 (5 bases). CDR3 length: 14 amino acids. In germline, CDR1 is GTSNPN, CDR2 SVGIG (reference sequence). V lost 2 bases and J 4 bases, leaving 9 bases between the germline ends. The CDR3 loop reads CAWSLTAGANVLTF. CDR3 nucleotide sequence: TGTGCCTGGAGTTTGACAGCGGGGGCCAACGTCCTGACTTTC.

The genes are TRBV24-1 and TRBJ2-3; 9 nucleotides align to TRBD2. V trimming: 3 bases; J trimming: 1 base; junction bases outside the gene matches: 1. From germline, CDR1 is KGHDR and CDR2 SFDVKD. The CDR3 contains 15 residues. CDR3 residues: CATSDGTSRTDTQYF. The CDR3 nucleotides are TGTGCCACCAGTGATGGGACTAGCCGCACAGATACGCAGTATTTT.